A single sample is the source of the 15 T cell receptor beta chains below, sequenced in a study of blood T cell repertoires in COVID-19. Only in-frame clones appear in the TCRdb table, and some are missing; sequencing was by immunoSEQ multiplex PCR. The sample carries roughly 150,000 clones, around four fifths recorded once. The material sequenced was peripheral blood. These receptors came from a woman older than 75 with COVID-19, enrolled during active disease.

The chain couples TRBV3-1 (or the pseudogene TRBV3-2) to TRBJ1-1, with D possibly TRBD1 on 6 matching bases. The germline V gene has CDR1 LGHDT and CDR2 YNNKEL (reference sequence). The germline V and J ends were trimmed by 4 bases and 5 bases, with 17 bases remaining between them. This CDR3 contains 15 residues. The CDR3 DNA reads as TGTGCCAGCAGCCCCTCCTCGGGGGGGCGGACTGAAGCTTTCTTT. It encodes CASSPSSGGRTEAFF.

This chain links TRBV5-1 with TRBJ2-3; D is perhaps TRBD1 (6 bases). CDR3 length equals 14 residues. Germline values: CDR1 SGHRS, CDR2 YFSETQ. Trimming cost V 5 bases and J 2 bases, with 12 bases left between them. For the CDR3, the DNA is TGCGCCAGCAGTTGGGACACTGTCACAGATACGCAGTATTTT. Its translation is CASSWDTVTDTQYF.

The chain couples TRBV9 to TRBJ2-2; 7 bases are a match to TRBD1. This CDR3 spans 15 amino acids. CDR1 and CDR2 from the germline V gene are SGDLS and YYNGEE. Trimming took 2 bases from V and 4 from J; bases not matched to a gene: 5. DNA of the CDR3: TGTGCCAGCAGCGTCCGACAGGGTGGCACCGGGGAGCTGTTTTTT. Encoded protein: CASSVRQGGTGELFF. Together with reference TRBV9 and TRBJ2-2, the CDR3 gives the full variable domain: DSGVTQTPKHLITATGQRVTLRCSPRSGDLSVYWYQQSLDQGLQFLIQYYNGEERAKGNILERFSAQQFPDLHSELNLSSLELGDSALYFCASSVRQGGTGELFFGEGSRLTVL.

The CDR3 bases are TGTGCCAGCAGCCAAGGGACAGCCCAAGAGACCCAGTACTTC. It translates to CASSQGTAQETQYF. The chain links TRBV4-2 to TRBJ2-5, with D perhaps TRBD1 (6 bases). V lost 1 base and J lost 1, with 7 bases in between. There are 14 residues in the CDR3. Germline loops: CDR1 LGHNA, CDR2 YNFKEQ.

The chain has TRBV7-8 and TRBJ1-3; 9 nucleotides match TRBD1. V lost 5 bases to trimming and J lost 2 bases; unmatched junction nucleotides: 4. The CDR3 totals 15 residues. Germline V gene sequence: CDR1 SGHVS, CDR2 FQNEAQ. The CDR3 DNA sequence: TGTGCCAGCAGCCGGACAGGGGACCCTGGAAACACCATATATTTT. Its translation: CASSRTGDPGNTIYF. Together with reference TRBV7-8 and TRBJ1-3, the CDR3 gives the full variable domain: GAGVSQSPRYKVAKRGQDVALRCDPISGHVSLFWYQQALGQGPEFLTYFQNEAQLDKSGLPSDRFFAERPEGSVSTLKIQRTQQEDSAVYLCASSRTGDPGNTIYFGEGSWLTVV.

The J gene is TRBJ1-3, the V gene TRBV12-3 or TRBV12-4; TRBD1 might be the D (6 bases). Trimming stripped 3 bases from V and 8 bases from J, with 11 bases between. This CDR3 spans 13 amino acids. The CDR3 region has the DNA TGTGCCAGCAGTTTTTTTCCAGGGGACACCATATATTTT. It encodes CASSFFPGDTIYF.

V usage is TRBV7-9 and J usage is TRBJ1-2; perhaps TRBD1 as D (6 bases). The V end was cut by 4 bases, the J end by 2 bases, with 11 bases between. This CDR3 is 14 amino acids long. CDR1 and CDR2 (germline): SEHNR, FQNEAQ (reference sequence). The CDR3 region is CASSSSGQNYGYTF. The CDR3 bases are TGTGCCAGCAGCTCCTCGGGACAAAACTATGGCTACACCTTC.

J is TRBJ2-5 and V is TRBV5-1, with D perhaps matching TRBD2 (6 bases). The CDR3 is made up of 14 amino acids. V lost 3 bases, J lost 0 bases, and 9 bases lay in between. Germline CDR1 SGHRS, CDR2 YFSETQ. CDR3 nucleotides: TGCGCCAGCAGCTCCGGGAGTTACCAAGAGACCCAGTACTTC. It is translated as CASSSGSYQETQYF. Using reference TRBV5-1 and TRBJ2-5 for the parts outside the CDR3, the full variable domain is KAGVTQTPRYLIKTRGQQVTLSCSPISGHRSVSWYQQTPGQGLQFLFEYFSETQRNKGNFPGRFSGRQFSNSRSEMNVSTLELGDSALYLCASSSGSYQETQYFGPGTRLLVL.

This rearrangement joins TRBV5-4 to TRBJ1-5; no clear D gene. The V end was cut by 4 bases, the J end by 5 bases, with 10 bases between. The germline V gene encodes CDR1 SGHNT and CDR2 YYREEE (reference sequence). The CDR3 has 13 amino acids. Written as DNA, the CDR3 is TGTGCCAGCAGCCCGGACTTTGATCAGCCCCAGCATTTT. Translated: CASSPDFDQPQHF.

The chain links TRBV5-4 to TRBJ1-2; 7 nucleotides line up with TRBD1. V was pared by 4 bases and J by 5 bases, with 11 bases of the junction left unmatched. Germline V CDR1 and CDR2: SGHNT, YYREEE (reference sequence). The CDR3 has 15 residues. CDR3 protein: CASSLPGQKMYGYTF. DNA of the CDR3: TGTGCCAGCAGCCTTCCGGGACAGAAAATGTATGGCTACACCTTC.

The V gene is TRBV5-1, the J gene TRBJ2-7; D perhaps matches TRBD1 (6 bases). V dropped 7 bases and J dropped 6 bases, with 20 bases sitting between them. CDR3 length equals 14 residues. Germline loops: CDR1 SGHRS, CDR2 YFSETQ. The DNA for the CDR3 is TGCGCCAGCCGAGGGGACACCAGGTCCGCCGAGCAGTACTTC. This encodes CASRGDTRSAEQYF.

This rearrangement joins TRBV2 to TRBJ2-7; 8 positions match TRBD1. Germline V gene sequence: CDR1 SNHLY, CDR2 FYNNEI. The CDR3 has 14 amino acids. The ends lost 4 bases at V and 3 bases at J; junction bases unmatched: 5. CDR3 sequence: CASSVDRGSYEQYF. The CDR3 nucleotides read TGTGCCAGCAGTGTAGACAGGGGAAGCTACGAGCAGTACTTC.

The J gene is TRBJ1-2, the V gene TRBV3-1 (or the pseudogene TRBV3-2); TRBD1 matches 8 bases. After removal of 1 base from V and 5 bases from J, the junction contained 9 bases not matched to a gene. CDR1 is LGHDT, CDR2 YNNKEL, per germline (reference sequence). The CDR3 has 16 residues. The CDR3: CASSQVGPGGGYGYTF. The CDR3 DNA reads as TGTGCCAGCAGCCAAGTGGGGCCAGGGGGCGGGTATGGCTACACCTTC.

The chain combines TRBV7-3 with TRBJ1-1, with TRBD1 as a possible D gene (5 bases). The CDR3 totals 16 residues. V was shortened by 5 bases and J by 3 bases, with 19 bases between the two germline ends. The germline V gene encodes CDR1 SGHTA and CDR2 FQGTGA. The DNA of the CDR3 is TGTGCCAGCAGCCAACAATTGACAGATAGGTACACTGAAGCTTTCTTT. It yields the protein CASSQQLTDRYTEAFF.

The rearrangement uses TRBV5-1 and TRBJ2-7; 8 positions agree with TRBD1. Trimming cost V 3 bases and J 2 bases; bases outside gene matches: 4. Germline V lookup: CDR1 SGHRS, CDR2 YFSETQ. The CDR3 is 14 amino acids. CDR3 in DNA: TGCGCCAGCAGCTGGGGGACAGGCCCCTACGAGCAGTACTTC. This sequence encodes CASSWGTGPYEQYF.